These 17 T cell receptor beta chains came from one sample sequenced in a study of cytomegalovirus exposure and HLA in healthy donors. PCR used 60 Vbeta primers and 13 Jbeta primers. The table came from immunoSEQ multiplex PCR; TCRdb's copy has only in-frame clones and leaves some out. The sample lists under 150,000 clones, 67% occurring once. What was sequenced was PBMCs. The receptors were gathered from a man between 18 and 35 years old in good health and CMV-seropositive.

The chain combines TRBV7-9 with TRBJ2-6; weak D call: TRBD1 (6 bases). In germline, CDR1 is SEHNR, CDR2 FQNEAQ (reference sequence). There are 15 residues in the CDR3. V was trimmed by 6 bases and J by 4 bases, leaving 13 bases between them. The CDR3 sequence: CASSSTGSGANVLTF. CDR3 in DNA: TGTGCCAGCAGTTCTACAGGGTCAGGGGCCAACGTCCTGACTTTC.

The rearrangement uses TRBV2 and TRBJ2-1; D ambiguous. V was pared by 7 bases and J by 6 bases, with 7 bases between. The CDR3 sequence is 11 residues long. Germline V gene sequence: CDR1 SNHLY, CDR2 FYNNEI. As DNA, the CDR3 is TGTGCCAGCAAGTCTAGCAATGAGCAGTTCTTC. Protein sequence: CASKSSNEQFF.

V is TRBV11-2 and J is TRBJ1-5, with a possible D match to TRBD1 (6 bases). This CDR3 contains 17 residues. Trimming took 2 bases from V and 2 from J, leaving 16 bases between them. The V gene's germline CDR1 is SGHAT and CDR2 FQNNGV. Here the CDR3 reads CASSLYAPSGGNQPQHF. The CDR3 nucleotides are TGTGCCAGCAGCTTATATGCACCCTCAGGGGGCAATCAGCCCCAGCATTTT.

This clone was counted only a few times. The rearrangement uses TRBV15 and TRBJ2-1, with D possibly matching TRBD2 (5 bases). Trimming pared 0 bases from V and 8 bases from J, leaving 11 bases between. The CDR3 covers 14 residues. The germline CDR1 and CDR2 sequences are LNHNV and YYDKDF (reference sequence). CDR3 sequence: CATSREGSLDEQFF. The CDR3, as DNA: TGTGCCACCAGCAGAGAAGGGAGTTTGGATGAGCAGTTCTTC.

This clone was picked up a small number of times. This CDR3 reads CASSLSDRRSTGELFF. The CDR3 nucleotides are TGCGCCAGCAGCTTGAGTGACAGGAGGAGCACCGGGGAGCTGTTTTTT. The chain carries TRBV5-1 and TRBJ2-2, with a tentative D call TRBD1 (6 bases). The V gene lost 1 base and the J gene lost 4 bases, with 14 bases spanning the gap. The CDR3 sequence is 16 residues long. Germline V gene sequence: CDR1 SGHRS, CDR2 YFSETQ. Filled out from reference TRBV5-1 and TRBJ2-2, the complete variable domain reads KAGVTQTPRYLIKTRGQQVTLSCSPISGHRSVSWYQQTPGQGLQFLFEYFSETQRNKGNFPGRFSGRQFSNSRSEMNVSTLELGDSALYLCASSLSDRRSTGELFFGEGSRLTVL.

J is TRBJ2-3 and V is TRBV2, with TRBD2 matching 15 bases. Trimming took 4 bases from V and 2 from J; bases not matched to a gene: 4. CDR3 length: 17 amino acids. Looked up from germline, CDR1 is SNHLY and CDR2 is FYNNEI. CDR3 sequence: CASSGWTSGGVTDTQYF. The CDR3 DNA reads TGTGCCAGCAGTGGGTGGACTAGCGGGGGGGTCACAGATACGCAGTATTTT. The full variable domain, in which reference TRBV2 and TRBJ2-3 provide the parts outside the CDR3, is EPEVTQTPSHQVTQMGQEVILRCVPISNHLYFYWYRQILGQKVEFLVSFYNNEISEKSEIFDDQFSVERPDGSNFTLKIRSTKLEDSAMYFCASSGWTSGGVTDTQYFGPGTRLTVL.

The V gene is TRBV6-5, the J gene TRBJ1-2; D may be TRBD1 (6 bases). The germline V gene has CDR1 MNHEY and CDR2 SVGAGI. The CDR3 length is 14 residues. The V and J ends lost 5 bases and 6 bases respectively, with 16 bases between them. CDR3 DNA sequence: TGTGCCAGCAGTGAAAGCAGGGGTAGGGATGGCTACACCTTC. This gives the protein CASSESRGRDGYTF.

CDR3 sequence reads: CASSEGLGQGVRYTF. CDR3 nucleotide sequence: TGTGCCAGCAGTGAAGGATTGGGACAGGGGGTTCGCTACACCTTC. The rearrangement uses TRBV6-1 and TRBJ1-2; TRBD1 matches at 11 bases. This CDR3 has 15 amino acids. V shed 1 base, J shed 9 bases, and the junction held 7 bases outside the gene matches. Germline loops: CDR1 MNHNS, CDR2 SASEGT.

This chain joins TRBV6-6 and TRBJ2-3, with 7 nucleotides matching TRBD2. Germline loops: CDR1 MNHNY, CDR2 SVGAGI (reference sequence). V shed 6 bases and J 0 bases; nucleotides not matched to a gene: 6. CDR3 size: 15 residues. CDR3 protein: CASSSRGDSTDTQYF. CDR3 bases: TGTGCCAGCAGCTCTCGGGGGGATAGCACAGATACGCAGTATTTT.

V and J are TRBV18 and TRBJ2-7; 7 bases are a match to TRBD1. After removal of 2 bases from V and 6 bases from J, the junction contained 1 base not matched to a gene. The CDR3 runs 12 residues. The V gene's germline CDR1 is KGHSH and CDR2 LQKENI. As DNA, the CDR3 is TGTGCCAGCTCACCAGGACAGGCCGAGCAGTACGTC. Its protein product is CASSPGQAEQYV.

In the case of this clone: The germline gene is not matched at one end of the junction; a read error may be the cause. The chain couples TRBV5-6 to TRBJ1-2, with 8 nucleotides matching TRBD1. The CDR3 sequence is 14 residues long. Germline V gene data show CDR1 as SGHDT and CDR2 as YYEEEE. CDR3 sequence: CASSLGQGSYVLYF. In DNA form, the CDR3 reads TGTGCCAGCAGCTTGGGACAGGGGAGCTACGTACTCTACTTC.

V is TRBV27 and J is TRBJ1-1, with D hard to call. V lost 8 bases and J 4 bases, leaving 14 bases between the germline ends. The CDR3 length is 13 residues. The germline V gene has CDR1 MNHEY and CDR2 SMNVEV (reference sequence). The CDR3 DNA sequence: TGTGCCAGCGGCAGAGGGAGGGCCACTGAAGCTTTCTTT. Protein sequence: CASGRGRATEAFF.

This CDR3 reads CASSVVKGRAYPFF. The CDR3 DNA reads as TGTGCCAGCAGCGTAGTAAAGGGCAGGGCCTATCCTTTCTTT. V usage is TRBV9 and J usage is TRBJ1-1; D possibly corresponds to TRBD1 (5 bases). CDR1 and CDR2 (germline): SGDLS, YYNGEE. The germline V and J ends were trimmed by 0 bases and 12 bases, with 18 bases remaining between them. There are 14 residues in the CDR3.

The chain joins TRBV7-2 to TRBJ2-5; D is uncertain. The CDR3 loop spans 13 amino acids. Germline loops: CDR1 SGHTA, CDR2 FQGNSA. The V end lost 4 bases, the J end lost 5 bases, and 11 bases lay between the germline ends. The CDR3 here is CASSYPPLETQYF. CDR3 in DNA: TGTGCCAGCAGCTATCCCCCGTTGGAGACCCAGTACTTC. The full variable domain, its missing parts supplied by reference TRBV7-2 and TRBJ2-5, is GAGVSQSPSNKVTEKGKDVELRCDPISGHTALYWYRQSLGQGLEFLIYFQGNSAPDKSGLPSDRFSAERTGGSVSTLTIQRTQQEDSAVYLCASSYPPLETQYFGPGTRLLVL.

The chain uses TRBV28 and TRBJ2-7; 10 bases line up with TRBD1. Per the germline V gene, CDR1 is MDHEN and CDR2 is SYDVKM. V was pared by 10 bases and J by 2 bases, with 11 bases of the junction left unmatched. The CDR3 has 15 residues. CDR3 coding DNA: TGTGCCACCGGGACAGGGGCTATTCTTCCCTACGAGCAGTACTTC. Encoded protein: CATGTGAILPYEQYF.

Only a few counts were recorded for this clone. CDR3 residues: CASSVVDRGLNYGYTF. The DNA of the CDR3 is TGTGCCAGCAGCGTAGTGGACAGGGGACTAAACTATGGCTACACCTTC. J is TRBJ1-2 and V is TRBV9, with 9 bases identical to TRBD1. Germline V gene sequence: CDR1 SGDLS, CDR2 YYNGEE. V lost 0 bases to trimming and J lost 2 bases; unmatched junction nucleotides: 5. This CDR3 contains 16 residues.

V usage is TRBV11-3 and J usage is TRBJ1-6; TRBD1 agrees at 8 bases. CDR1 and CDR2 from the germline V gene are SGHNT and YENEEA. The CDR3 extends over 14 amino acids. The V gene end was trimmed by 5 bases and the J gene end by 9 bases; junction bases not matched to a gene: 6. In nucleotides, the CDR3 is TGTGCCAGCAGCCCAGGACAGGGAGGTTCACCCCTCCACTTT. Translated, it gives CASSPGQGGSPLHF.